The present TCR beta chain was sequenced within a study of shared clonotypes between healthy human individuals. Findings and caveats of the study: The study generally estimated greater richness for naive than memory subsets. Sharing of clonotypes among donors was expected to vary with sequencing depth.

CDR1 and CDR2 (germline): LNHDA, SQIVND (reference sequence). The junction had 3 bases not matched to a gene; V was cut back by 6 bases and J by 0 bases. The CDR3 totals 14 residues. Profiled with immunoSEQ multiplex PCR; TCRdb holds only in-frame clones, not every one. The sample lists about 640,000 clones, about two thirds seen once, with approximately 1.8% in the top ten. This clone has only a few counts. Its cognate antigen is unknown. The source material was memory CD4+ T cells sorted from blood. The subset: CD45RA-negative fraction. The chain employs TRBV19 and TRBJ1-1, with TRBD1 matching 8 bases. The TCR was taken from a woman in her twenties or thirties in good health. CDR3 sequence reads: CASSSTGVNTEAFF. CDR3 in DNA: TGTGCCAGTAGCTCGACAGGGGTGAACACTGAAGCTTTCTTT. The variable domain in full, completed from reference TRBV19 and TRBJ1-1, reads DGGITQSPKYLFRKEGQNVTLSCEQNLNHDAMYWYRQDPGQGLRLIYYSQIVNDFQKGDIAEGYSVSREKKESFPLTVTSAQKNPTAFYLCASSSTGVNTEAFFGQGTRLTVV.